The following is a TCR beta chain sequence with its context. CDR3 size: 15 residues. CDR1 is MNHEY and CDR2 is SMNVEV in the germline V gene (reference sequence). With 6 bases clipped from V and 9 bases from J, the junction kept 11 bases outside the gene matches. Repertoires were generated with immunoSEQ multiplex PCR, while TCRdb's copy carries only in-frame clones and drops some. Of over 85,000 clones in the sample, roughly 80% were seen once. The data stem from a study of radiation and T cells in renal cell carcinoma. Stated time point: blood 4 weeks post-SBRT, at nephrectomy. Treatment defined: 15 Gy SBRT to primary tumor, nephrectomy 4 weeks later. Nephrectomy followed 15 Gy stereotactic body radiation by 4 weeks. The patient's renal cell carcinoma had clear cell pathology.

This TCR came from a man aged 50 to 60 with renal cell carcinoma. This material consisted of blood, taken from a patient whose treatment included radiotherapy and nephrectomy. V and J are TRBV27 and TRBJ2-7, with 13 bases that match TRBD2. The CDR3 coding sequence is TGTGCCAGCAGCCGGACTAGCGGGAGAGGGCCCGGGCAGTACTTC. It encodes CASSRTSGRGPGQYF.